This TCR beta chain was sequenced for a study of blood T cell repertoires in COVID-19. About the research overall: Italy, Spain and the United States were the sources of the convalescent and acute COVID-19 samples. PBMCs, B-cell-depleted T cells, or T cells provided the cDNA or gDNA that made up the material.

In the original analysis: From reference gene primer amplification, estimates of nucleated cell counts were derived. Here immunoSEQ multiplex PCR was the method, and the copy in TCRdb shows in-frame clones only, minus some. V, J and clone size reflect that table, while D and trimming were determined from the DNA. The sample has about 200,000 clones; roughly 94% are singletons. The sequenced material came from peripheral blood. The source of this sequence is a man aged 30 to 45 with acute or convalescent COVID-19.

The CDR3 DNA follows: TGTGCCAGCAGACCGTACGGGGGGGTTGATACGCAGTATTTT. Its translation is CASRPYGGVDTQYF. The V gene is TRBV9, the J gene TRBJ2-3; 8 nucleotides line up with TRBD2. The CDR3 totals 14 residues. The V and J ends lost 5 bases and 6 bases, in that order; junction bases with no gene match: 8. Looked up from germline, CDR1 is SGDLS and CDR2 is YYNGEE.